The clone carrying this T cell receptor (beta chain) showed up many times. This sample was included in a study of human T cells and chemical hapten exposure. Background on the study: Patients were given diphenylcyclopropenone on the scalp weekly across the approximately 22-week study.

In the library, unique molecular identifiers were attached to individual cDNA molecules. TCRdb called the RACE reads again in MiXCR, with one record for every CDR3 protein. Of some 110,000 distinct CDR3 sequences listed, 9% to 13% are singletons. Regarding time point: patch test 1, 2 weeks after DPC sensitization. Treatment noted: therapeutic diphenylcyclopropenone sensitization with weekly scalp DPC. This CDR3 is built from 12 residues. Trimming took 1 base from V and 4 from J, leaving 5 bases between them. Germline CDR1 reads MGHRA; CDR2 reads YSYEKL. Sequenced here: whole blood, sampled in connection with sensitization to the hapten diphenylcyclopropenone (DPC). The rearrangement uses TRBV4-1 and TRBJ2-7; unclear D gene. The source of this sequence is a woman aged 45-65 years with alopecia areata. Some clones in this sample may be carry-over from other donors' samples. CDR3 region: CASSQGGYEQYF. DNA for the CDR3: TGCGCCAGCAGCCAAGGGGGATACGAGCAGTACTTC.